Below are 24 T cell receptor beta chains sequenced from a single sample in a study of blood T cell repertoires in COVID-19. TCRdb keeps only in-frame clones here, not all; method: immunoSEQ multiplex PCR. The sample lists some 250,000 clones, roughly 79% occurring once. Sequences were obtained from peripheral blood. These receptors were taken from a woman aged 55-70 years with active or convalescent COVID-19.

The chain employs TRBV4-1 and TRBJ2-3; a possible D gene is TRBD2 (7 bases). Per the germline V gene, CDR1 is MGHRA and CDR2 is YSYEKL. The CDR3 has 19 amino acids. V gave up 2 bases and J gave up 3 bases, with 24 bases separating them. The CDR3 DNA sequence: TGCGCCAGCAGCCAATGGAGGGGCGTAGGGGGGGGCCTTACAGATACGCAGTATTTT. Translation gives CASSQWRGVGGGLTDTQYF.

The chain has TRBV10-3 and TRBJ2-5; the match to TRBD2 covers 10 bases. V dropped 8 bases and J dropped 5; count of bases not matched to a gene: 14. The CDR3 consists of 16 residues. Germline V gene data show CDR1 as ENHRY and CDR2 as SYGVKD. The CDR3 region has the DNA TGTGCCATCTCCCCACAAGTAGCGGGGGGTTGGGAGACCCAGTACTTC. Protein product: CAISPQVAGGWETQYF.

In its sample, this clone was seen a few times. The chain is built from TRBV19 and TRBJ1-5, with D possibly being TRBD1 (6 bases). Between the trimmed V and J ends, which lost 5 bases and 0 bases, there was a span of 14 bases. CDR3 length equals 16 residues. Germline-derived CDR1 and CDR2 are LNHDA and SQIVND (reference sequence). The CDR3 loop is CASSWGGLYSNQPQHF. In DNA, the CDR3 is TGTGCCAGTAGTTGGGGGGGGCTCTATAGCAATCAGCCCCAGCATTTT.

The chain has TRBV19 and TRBJ1-2; D call uncertain. V lost 5 bases, J lost 4 bases, and 20 bases lay in between. Looked up from germline, CDR1 is LNHDA and CDR2 is SQIVND (reference sequence). The CDR3 totals 16 residues. CDR3 nucleotide sequence: TGTGCCAGTAGTCGGACTGTTGGCCTTGCCCTCTATGGCTACACCTTC. Its protein is CASSRTVGLALYGYTF.

The CDR3: CAISQGEYGYTF. CDR3 nucleotides: TGTGCCATCAGCCAGGGGGAGTATGGCTACACCTTC. V gene TRBV10-3 combines with J gene TRBJ1-2, with 7 nucleotides matching TRBD1. The trim removed 6 bases at V and 5 bases at J, leaving 3 bases unmatched. The CDR3 is 12 amino acids. Looked up from germline, CDR1 is ENHRY and CDR2 is SYGVKD.

In its sample, this clone was seen a few times. The chain carries TRBV10-3 and TRBJ1-2; perhaps TRBD1 as D (5 bases). V lost 10 bases, J lost 3 bases, and 9 bases lay in between. Germline V gene lookup returns CDR1 ENHRY and CDR2 SYGVKD. CDR3 length: 11 residues. The CDR3 protein is CASGTDYGYTF. Written as DNA, the CDR3 is TGTGCCAGCGGGACGGACTATGGCTACACCTTC.

This sequence joins TRBV15 and TRBJ1-2; TRBD1 agrees at 7 bases. V was pared by 0 bases and J by 5 bases, with 9 bases of the junction left unmatched. The CDR3 runs 16 residues. Germline-derived CDR1 and CDR2 are LNHNV and YYDKDF (reference sequence). The CDR3 protein is CATSRDRDSFLYGYTF. CDR3 in DNA: TGTGCCACCAGCAGAGACCGGGACAGCTTCTTGTATGGCTACACCTTC.

This chain connects TRBV7-9 to TRBJ2-3; D call uncertain. CDR1 SEHNR and CDR2 FQNEAQ come from the germline V gene (reference sequence). The CDR3 loop spans 13 amino acids. The germline V and J ends were trimmed by 3 bases and 4 bases, with 8 bases remaining between them. The CDR3 sequence is CASSFSPADTQYF. CDR3 coding DNA: TGTGCCAGCAGCTTTTCTCCGGCAGATACGCAGTATTTT.

This chain connects TRBV2 to TRBJ1-3; TRBD1 is a possible D gene (6 bases). Germline V CDR1 and CDR2: SNHLY, FYNNEI. Deletions cut 6 bases from V and 0 bases from J, with 24 bases between. CDR3 size: 19 residues. CDR3 coding DNA: TGTGCCAGCAGGCCGCAGGGAGGCCGGGGGGCCGTCTCTGGAAACACCATATATTTT. It codes for CASRPQGGRGAVSGNTIYF.

This rearrangement joins TRBV4-3 to TRBJ2-2, with TRBD2 matching 7 bases. The V gene's germline CDR1 is LGHNA and CDR2 YSLEER. Trimming removed 2 bases from V and 5 bases from J; junction bases left unmatched: 8. The CDR3 totals 16 residues. The DNA for the CDR3 is TGCGCCAGCAGCCAAAGGAGCGGGGTCGGAACCGGGGAGCTGTTTTTT. It translates to CASSQRSGVGTGELFF.

The chain recombines TRBV3-1 (or the pseudogene TRBV3-2) with TRBJ2-7, with TRBD1 matching 7 bases. The trim removed 6 bases at V and 0 bases at J, leaving 8 bases unmatched. The CDR3 spans 15 residues. Germline CDR1 reads LGHDT; CDR2 reads YNNKEL (reference sequence). The DNA of the CDR3 is TGTGCCAGCAGTCGTACAGGGGAGAGCTCCTACGAGCAGTACTTC. The encoded protein is CASSRTGESSYEQYF.

This clone was counted between two and nine times. This sequence joins TRBV10-3 and TRBJ1-3; TRBD1 aligns across 7 bases. Per the germline V gene, CDR1 is ENHRY and CDR2 is SYGVKD. The CDR3 totals 12 residues. V lost 6 bases and J lost 11; bases outside the gene matches: 7. CDR3 loop: CAIRLNRGSIYF. The CDR3 nucleotides are TGTGCCATCAGACTCAACAGGGGTTCCATATATTTT.

This sequence joins TRBV19 and TRBJ1-5, with 8 bases identical to TRBD1. The germline V gene has CDR1 LNHDA and CDR2 SQIVND (reference sequence). CDR3 length equals 15 residues. Trimming removed 8 bases from V and 2 bases from J; junction bases left unmatched: 8. CDR3 in DNA: TGTGCCAGTGACCCAGCGACAGGGGGCAATCAGCCCCAGCATTTT. It is translated as CASDPATGGNQPQHF.

This sequence joins TRBV7-2 and TRBJ1-6; D unresolved. CDR1 and CDR2 (germline): SGHTA, FQGNSA. Deletions cut 7 bases from V and 6 bases from J, with 13 bases between. The CDR3 has 14 amino acids. CDR3 residues: CASNLGSGNSPLHF. The CDR3 region has the DNA TGTGCCAGCAACCTGGGCAGCGGTAATTCACCCCTCCACTTT.

This clone has just a few counts. The chain employs TRBV5-1 and TRBJ2-1; 11 nucleotides match TRBD1. V lost 0 bases and J lost 7; bases outside the gene matches: 9. Germline CDR1 reads SGHRS; CDR2 reads YFSETQ. There are 17 residues in the CDR3. Here the CDR3 DNA reads TGCGCCAGCAGCTTGGGAGAAACCGGGACAGGGGGGAATGAGCAGTTCTTC. Protein sequence: CASSLGETGTGGNEQFF.

This chain joins TRBV10-3 and TRBJ2-3; 9 bases agree with TRBD2. The CDR3 spans 13 residues. V lost 8 bases, J lost 7 bases, and 7 bases stayed unmatched. Germline V CDR1 and CDR2: ENHRY, SYGVKD. The CDR3 sequence is CAIGGLASYTQYF. In DNA form, the CDR3 reads TGTGCCATCGGAGGACTAGCGAGTTATACGCAGTATTTT.

Comments on this clone: One end of the junction is discordant with germline, which a read error may explain. The chain uses TRBV27 and TRBJ1-5; D possibly corresponds to TRBD1 (6 bases). The germline CDR1 and CDR2 sequences are MNHEY and SMNVEV (reference sequence). The CDR3 is 16 residues long. CDR3 region: CASSSFTGSSDQPQHF. CDR3 nucleotides: TGTGCCAGCAGCTCCTTTACAGGGAGTAGCGATCAGCCCCAGCATTTT.

The chain carries TRBV6-1 and TRBJ1-6; D perhaps matches TRBD1 (5 bases). Germline CDR1 is MNHNS and CDR2 is SASEGT. There are 14 residues in the CDR3. Trimming pared 0 bases from V and 10 bases from J, leaving 10 bases between. CDR3 region: CASSEAGGNSPLHF. Here the CDR3 DNA reads TGTGCCAGCAGTGAAGCCGGGGGAAACTCACCCCTCCACTTT.

The chain carries TRBV14 and TRBJ2-7, with D perhaps TRBD2 (5 bases). CDR1 and CDR2 from the germline V gene are SGHDN and FVKESK. This CDR3 has 19 residues. The V end lost 3 bases, the J end lost 2 bases, and 26 bases lay between the germline ends. DNA for the CDR3: TGTGCCAGCAGCCAGGATTACCGGGAAGACACGGGGTTAACCTACGAGCAGTACTTC. The encoded protein is CASSQDYREDTGLTYEQYF.

This clone was seen more than once but under ten times. V gene TRBV2 combines with J gene TRBJ2-7; 9 bases fit TRBD2. This CDR3 has 17 amino acids. V lost 0 bases and J lost 3; bases outside the gene matches: 9. Germline V gene lookup returns CDR1 SNHLY and CDR2 FYNNEI. The CDR3 reads CASSEASVAGAFYEQYF. The CDR3 bases are TGTGCCAGCAGTGAAGCATCCGTAGCGGGGGCCTTCTACGAGCAGTACTTC.

The chain couples TRBV7-9 to TRBJ1-1; 8 positions match TRBD1. Germline V lookup: CDR1 SEHNR, CDR2 FQNEAQ (reference sequence). Trimming took 3 bases from V and 1 from J; bases not matched to a gene: 4. This CDR3 has 15 residues. CDR3 in amino acids: CASSFGGTGNTEAFF. CDR3 nucleotide sequence: TGTGCCAGCAGCTTCGGGGGGACAGGGAACACTGAAGCTTTCTTT.

The rearrangement links TRBV7-2 to TRBJ1-1; perhaps TRBD1 as D (5 bases). The CDR3 loop spans 14 amino acids. The V gene lost 3 bases and the J gene lost 1 base, with 9 bases spanning the gap. CDR1 SGHTA and CDR2 FQGNSA come from the germline V gene. CDR3 nucleotide sequence: TGTGCCAGCAGCTTGGGGCAGTCGAACACTGAAGCTTTCTTT. Encoded protein: CASSLGQSNTEAFF.

V and J are TRBV5-4 and TRBJ2-2; the match to TRBD1 covers 10 bases. The CDR3 loop spans 15 amino acids. The J segment lost 7 bases and the V segment lost 1 base, leaving 4 bases of the junction unmatched. Germline V gene data show CDR1 as SGHNT and CDR2 as YYREEE (reference sequence). DNA of the CDR3: TGTGCCAGCAGCTTGCGAGGACAGGGGGTCGGGGAGCTGTTTTTT. This translates into CASSLRGQGVGELFF.

The rearrangement links TRBV29-1 to TRBJ2-5, with a tentative D call TRBD1 (7 bases). CDR3 size: 12 residues. Trimming took off 3 bases at V and 5 bases at J, with 10 bases between the two ends. Germline V gene lookup returns CDR1 SQVTM and CDR2 ANQGSEA. The CDR3, as DNA: TGCAGCGTTGAGACAGGGAGGGAGACCCAGTACTTC. Its protein product is CSVETGRETQYF.